The 25 T cell receptor beta chains presented below share a single source sample, sequenced in a study of blood T cell repertoires in COVID-19. This table comes from immunoSEQ multiplex PCR, and its TCRdb copy is limited to in-frame clones, with some not included. The table shows under 350,000 clones, with approximately 89% occurring only once. Sequenced sample: peripheral blood. These TCRs come from a woman aged 25-40 years with COVID-19, enrolled during active disease.

This chain links TRBV28 with TRBJ2-5; D is uncertain. Germline assignment: CDR1 MDHEN and CDR2 SYDVKM. The CDR3 is 12 residues long. Trimming cost V 4 bases and J 0 bases, with 3 bases left between them. CDR3 sequence: CASSSYQETQYF. The CDR3 coding sequence is TGTGCCAGCAGTTCGTACCAAGAGACCCAGTACTTC.

The V call is TRBV5-6, the J call TRBJ2-7, with 8 bases fitting TRBD1. The CDR3 length is 16 residues. Germline loops: CDR1 SGHDT, CDR2 YYEEEE. With V trimmed by 4 bases and J by 0 bases, 9 bases remained unmatched. CDR3 nucleotide sequence: TGTGCCAGCAGCCCGCTAAGGACAGGGAGCTCCTACGAGCAGTACTTC. Translated: CASSPLRTGSSYEQYF.

Notes on this clone: Other DNA sequences from this sample encode an identical CDR3 as well. This chain joins TRBV4-1 and TRBJ2-7, with D tentatively TRBD2 (5 bases). Germline V gives CDR1 MGHRA, CDR2 YSYEKL. With 3 bases removed from V and 0 bases from J, the gap between germline ends came to 12 bases. This CDR3 region has 15 residues. Here the CDR3 reads CASSQAGLSSYEQYF. CDR3 DNA sequence: TGCGCCAGCAGCCAGGCTGGACTGAGCTCCTACGAGCAGTACTTC.

This clone appeared once. The chain recombines TRBV28 with TRBJ2-3; 7 nucleotides line up with TRBD2. The V and J ends lost 3 bases and 2 bases, in that order; junction bases with no gene match: 8. Looked up from germline, CDR1 is MDHEN and CDR2 is SYDVKM. There are 16 residues in the CDR3. CDR3 coding DNA: TGTGCCAGCAGTTTGGTGGGGGGGGTAAACACAGATACGCAGTATTTT. Translated: CASSLVGGVNTDTQYF. Combining the CDR3 with reference TRBV28 and TRBJ2-3 gives the whole variable domain DVKVTQSSRYLVKRTGEKVFLECVQDMDHENMFWYRQDPGLGLRLIYFSYDVKMKEKGDIPEGYSVSREKKERFSLILESASTNQTSMYLCASSLVGGVNTDTQYFGPGTRLTVL.

This rearrangement joins TRBV30 to TRBJ1-1; D is uncertain. This CDR3 spans 12 amino acids. V was trimmed by 5 bases and J by 1 base, leaving 8 bases between them. CDR1 is GTSNPN and CDR2 is SVGIG in the germline V gene (reference sequence). The CDR3 region has the DNA TGTGCCTGGCGACTCGGGAACACTGAAGCTTTCTTT. Residues: CAWRLGNTEAFF.

The chain is built from TRBV11-2 and TRBJ1-5; 8 bases are shared with TRBD1. Germline values: CDR1 SGHAT, CDR2 FQNNGV. After removal of 5 bases from V and 5 bases from J, the junction contained 2 bases not matched to a gene. The CDR3 has 13 residues. The CDR3 DNA reads TGTGCCAGCAGCCCGGACAGGGATCAGCCCCAGCATTTT. It specifies CASSPDRDQPQHF.

The rearrangement joins TRBV2 to TRBJ2-3; D is possibly TRBD1 (5 bases). In germline, CDR1 is SNHLY, CDR2 FYNNEI. V was shortened by 6 bases and J by 0 bases, with 16 bases between the two germline ends. The CDR3 spans 16 residues. The CDR3 protein is CASRDRASSSTDTQYF. CDR3 bases: TGTGCCAGCAGAGACAGAGCCTCCTCTAGCACAGATACGCAGTATTTT.

This chain joins TRBV19 and TRBJ1-2; D may be TRBD1 (5 bases). This CDR3 contains 17 residues. CDR1 and CDR2 from the germline V gene are LNHDA and SQIVND (reference sequence). The V gene lost 3 bases and the J gene lost 2 bases, with 19 bases spanning the gap. In nucleotides, the CDR3 is TGTGCCAGTAGTATGCGTCGCGGTAAGGGGAAGAACTATGGCTACACCTTC. This translates into CASSMRRGKGKNYGYTF.

The J gene is TRBJ1-3, the V gene TRBV2; D is unclear. V dropped 3 bases and J dropped 0 bases, with 12 bases sitting between them. The CDR3 extends over 16 amino acids. The germline CDR1 and CDR2 sequences are SNHLY and FYNNEI. The CDR3 DNA reads TGTGCCAGCAGTGATTTAAACCTGAGCTCTGGAAACACCATATATTTT. Residues: CASSDLNLSSGNTIYF.

V is TRBV11-3 and J is TRBJ2-5; the match to TRBD2 covers 13 bases. The V and J ends lost 5 bases and 2 bases, in that order; junction bases with no gene match: 5. Germline CDR1 SGHNT, CDR2 YENEEA. This CDR3 spans 16 amino acids. CDR3: CASSARLAGGQETQYF. CDR3 coding DNA: TGTGCCAGCAGCGCCCGACTAGCGGGGGGTCAAGAGACCCAGTACTTC.

The chain uses TRBV11-2 and TRBJ1-4; 7 bases match TRBD1. This CDR3 is built from 15 residues. Trimming took 8 bases from V and 6 from J; bases not matched to a gene: 12. Germline CDR1 reads SGHAT; CDR2 reads FQNNGV. The CDR3 DNA reads as TGTGCCAGCCGTAAATGGGGCGGGACAGATGAAAAACTGTTTTTT. Encoded protein: CASRKWGGTDEKLFF.

This clone was seen only a few times. The chain joins TRBV5-3 to TRBJ1-3; TRBD1 aligns across 10 bases. TRBV5-3 is treated as an ORF (open reading frame) with a function not yet certain. V lost 4 bases and J lost 2; bases outside the gene matches: 21. The CDR3 is 21 amino acids. CDR3 DNA: TGTGCCAGAAGCACCCTATACTCCGGGACAGGGGCTACTACCGCTGGAAACACCATATATTTT. It specifies CARSTLYSGTGATTAGNTIYF.

This chain joins TRBV7-2 and TRBJ2-3; D unresolved. The CDR3 totals 15 residues. The V and J ends lost 6 bases and 5 bases respectively, with 18 bases between them. Looked up from germline, CDR1 is SGHTA and CDR2 is FQGNSA. The CDR3 loop is CASSPRSGRIDTQYF. Written as DNA, the CDR3 is TGTGCCAGCAGTCCTAGATCTGGAAGGATAGATACGCAGTATTTT.

The chain joins TRBV29-1 to TRBJ1-1, with D possibly TRBD1 on 6 matching bases. Germline V lookup: CDR1 SQVTM, CDR2 ANQGSEA. The CDR3 is 13 residues long. Trimming shortened V by 6 bases and J by 2 bases, and 13 bases separated the two germline ends. The CDR3 here is CSVRGGSNTEAFF. The CDR3 DNA follows: TGCAGCGTCCGAGGGGGATCCAACACTGAAGCTTTCTTT.

V and J are TRBV18 and TRBJ1-2; 9 bases are a match to TRBD1. The CDR3 length is 14 residues. The ends lost 3 bases at V and 8 bases at J; junction bases unmatched: 7. Germline V gene data show CDR1 as KGHSH and CDR2 as LQKENI. The CDR3 nucleotides read TGTGCCAGCTCACCGGAACAGGGGGCGAACGGCTACACCTTC. Encoded protein: CASSPEQGANGYTF.

Turning to this clone: Other DNA sequences in the same sample also yield this CDR3. The chain carries TRBV4-2 and TRBJ2-5; no clear D. The germline V gene encodes CDR1 LGHNA and CDR2 YNFKEQ. This CDR3 is built from 14 residues. Trimming pared 3 bases from V and 2 bases from J, leaving 10 bases between. The CDR3 DNA reads as TGTGCCAGCAGCCAGGAACGGGTACAAGAGACCCAGTACTTC. Its translation: CASSQERVQETQYF.

The V and J genes are TRBV4-3 and TRBJ1-2, with D perhaps matching TRBD1 (6 bases). This CDR3 spans 14 amino acids. Germline V gene data show CDR1 as LGHNA and CDR2 as YSLEER. The ends were cut back, 4 bases at V and 8 bases at J, with 17 bases in the middle. This CDR3 is CASSPVGGGWGYTF. DNA of the CDR3: TGCGCCAGCAGCCCCGTAGGGGGGGGATGGGGCTACACCTTC.

This sequence joins TRBV10-3 and TRBJ2-1; 9 nucleotides agree with TRBD1. Unmatched junction bases numbered 3, after V lost 4 bases and J lost 5 bases. The germline gives CDR1 ENHRY, CDR2 SYGVKD. The CDR3 spans 14 residues. This CDR3 is CAISAGDRDNEQFF. The CDR3 region has the DNA TGTGCCATCAGTGCGGGGGACAGGGACAATGAGCAGTTCTTC.

The V gene is TRBV28, the J gene TRBJ1-1, with 8 bases lining up with TRBD1. This CDR3 is built from 16 residues. The germline CDR1 and CDR2 sequences are MDHEN and SYDVKM. The V segment lost 4 bases and the J segment 2 bases; nucleotides outside the gene matches: 9. CDR3 residues: CASSYFRQGTNTEAFF. In DNA form, the CDR3 reads TGTGCCAGCAGTTACTTCCGACAGGGGACCAACACTGAAGCTTTCTTT.

The CDR3 loop is CASSPGTGRLNTEAFF. CDR3 in DNA: TGTGCCAGCAGCCCAGGGACAGGTCGACTGAACACTGAAGCTTTCTTT. The V gene is TRBV14, the J gene TRBJ1-1; TRBD1 aligns across 8 bases. The CDR3 has 16 residues. The trim removed 4 bases at V and 0 bases at J, leaving 7 bases unmatched. Looked up from germline, CDR1 is SGHDN and CDR2 is FVKESK.

J is TRBJ2-5 and V is TRBV5-8, with 9 bases matching TRBD1. V was pared by 4 bases and J by 5 bases, with 9 bases of the junction left unmatched. Germline V gives CDR1 SGHTS, CDR2 YDEGEE. This CDR3 spans 15 amino acids. Here the CDR3 reads CASSLEGQGGETQYF. CDR3 nucleotides: TGTGCCAGCAGCCTGGAGGGACAGGGTGGGGAGACCCAGTACTTC.

This chain links TRBV18 with TRBJ1-2, with 9 bases lining up with TRBD1. Germline V gives CDR1 KGHSH, CDR2 LQKENI. J gave up 8 bases and V 0 bases, and 7 bases lay outside the gene matches. The CDR3 contains 15 residues. In DNA form, the CDR3 reads TGTGCCAGCTCACCACCTGGACAGGGGTATTCAGGCTACACCTTC. It codes for CASSPPGQGYSGYTF.

This clone appeared a single time. The gene calls are TRBV11-1 and TRBJ2-7; D is possibly TRBD1 (6 bases). V lost 2 bases, J lost 4 bases, and 12 bases lay in between. The CDR3 covers 14 residues. Germline lookup yields CDR1 SGHAT and CDR2 FQDESV (reference sequence). CDR3 sequence: CASSLWQGPYEQYF. The CDR3 DNA is TGTGCCAGCAGCTTATGGCAGGGGCCGTACGAGCAGTACTTC.

The chain recombines TRBV15 with TRBJ2-7, with D perhaps matching TRBD1 (6 bases). V was pared by 1 base and J by 5 bases, with 15 bases between. The V gene's germline CDR1 is LNHNV and CDR2 YYDKDF (reference sequence). The CDR3 is 15 residues long. CDR3 sequence: CATSRGVQGANEQYF. In DNA, the CDR3 is TGTGCCACCAGCAGAGGGGTACAGGGAGCCAACGAGCAGTACTTC.

The chain employs TRBV6-1 and TRBJ1-1; D not certain. The CDR3 extends over 12 amino acids. V dropped 3 bases and J dropped 3 bases, with 5 bases sitting between them. In germline, CDR1 is MNHNS, CDR2 SASEGT. This CDR3 reads CASSDPYTEAFF. For the CDR3, the DNA is TGTGCCAGCAGTGATCCGTACACTGAAGCTTTCTTT.